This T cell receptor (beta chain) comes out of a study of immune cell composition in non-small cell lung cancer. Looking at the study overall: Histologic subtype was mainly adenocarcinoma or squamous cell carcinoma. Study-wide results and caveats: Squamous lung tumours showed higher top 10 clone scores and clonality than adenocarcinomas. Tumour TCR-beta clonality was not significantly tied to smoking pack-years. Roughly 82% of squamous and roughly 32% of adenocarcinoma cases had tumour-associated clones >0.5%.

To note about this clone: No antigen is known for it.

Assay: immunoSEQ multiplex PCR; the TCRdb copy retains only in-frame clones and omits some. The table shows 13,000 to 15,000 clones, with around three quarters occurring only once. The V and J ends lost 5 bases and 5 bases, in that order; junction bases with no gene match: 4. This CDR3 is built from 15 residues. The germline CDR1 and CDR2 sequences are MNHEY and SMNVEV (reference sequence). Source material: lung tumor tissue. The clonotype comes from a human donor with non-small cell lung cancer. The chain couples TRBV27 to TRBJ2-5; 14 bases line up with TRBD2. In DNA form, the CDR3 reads TGTGCCAGCAGTCGGACTAGCGGGAGGCTGGAGACCCAGTACTTC. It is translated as CASSRTSGRLETQYF.